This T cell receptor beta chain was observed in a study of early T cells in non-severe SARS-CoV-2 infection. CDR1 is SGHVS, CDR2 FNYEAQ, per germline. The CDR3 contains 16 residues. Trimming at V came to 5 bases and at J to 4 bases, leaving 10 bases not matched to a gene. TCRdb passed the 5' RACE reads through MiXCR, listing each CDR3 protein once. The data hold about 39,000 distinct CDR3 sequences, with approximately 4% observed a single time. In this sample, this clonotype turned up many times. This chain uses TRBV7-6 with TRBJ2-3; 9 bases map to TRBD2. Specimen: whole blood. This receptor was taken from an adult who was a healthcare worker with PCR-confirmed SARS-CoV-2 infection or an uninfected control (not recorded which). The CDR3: CASSLLGGGAPDTQYF. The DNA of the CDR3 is TGTGCCAGCAGCCTCCTTGGCGGGGGGGCCCCAGATACGCAGTATTTT. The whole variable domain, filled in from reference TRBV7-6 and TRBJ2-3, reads GAGVSQSPRYKVTKRGQDVALRCDPISGHVSLYWYRQALGQGPEFLTYFNYEAQQDKSGLPNDRFSAERPEGSISTLTIQRTEQRDSAMYRCASSLLGGGAPDTQYFGPGTRLTVL.